This entry is about one T cell receptor (beta chain). Its antigen is still unknown. One entry per CDR3 protein, called by TCRdb with MiXCR from the RT-PCR reads. The sample consists of 530,000 or so distinct CDR3 sequences, 12% of them appearing once. Germline values: CDR1 SGHTA, CDR2 FQGNSA. The CDR3 has 14 amino acids. The V gene lost 5 bases and the J gene lost 7 bases, with 12 bases spanning the gap. This entry comes from a study of response to subunit inactivated influenza vaccine. Study findings and constraints: Only a handful of new T cells, the authors suggested, are recruited with each seasonal influenza vaccination.

This chain joins TRBV7-2 and TRBJ1-6, with no clear D. The TCR comes from a man in his fifties or sixties who received an inactivated influenza vaccine. Material: PBMCs from blood, obtained on the day of vaccination. The chain's CDR3 is CASSPQLRNSPLHF. CDR3 nucleotide sequence: TGTGCCAGCAGCCCCCAGCTCCGGAATTCACCCCTCCACTTT. The full variable domain, completed using reference TRBV7-2 and TRBJ1-6, is GAGVSQSPSNKVTEKGKDVELRCDPISGHTALYWYRQSLGQGLEFLIYFQGNSAPDKSGLPSDRFSAERTGGSVSTLTIQRTQQEDSAVYLCASSPQLRNSPLHFGNGTRLTVT.